One and the same sample provided the 21 T cell receptor beta chains below, sequenced in a study of blood T cells in healthy people across ages. The second PCR ran about 6 to 11 cycles with a sample-barcoded 5' primer and J-beta primers. One entry per CDR3 protein results from TCRdb running MiXCR on the 5' RACE reads. This sample has about 970,000 distinct CDR3 sequences, with roughly half found just once. The sample consisted of blood. The receptors originated from a woman in her sixties or seventies in good health.

V and J are TRBV7-9 and TRBJ1-5, with TRBD1 identical over 9 bases. Trimming removed 1 base from V and 6 bases from J; junction bases left unmatched: 4. Per the germline V gene, CDR1 is SEHNR and CDR2 is FQNEAQ (reference sequence). This CDR3 contains 15 residues. DNA of the CDR3: TGTGCCAGCAGCTTAGGGACAGGGGTCGGTCAGCCCCAGCATTTT. Its protein product is CASSLGTGVGQPQHF.

About this clonotype itself: At one boundary the junction diverges from the germline segment, which might be a read error. The chain is built from TRBV20-1 and TRBJ2-1; D gene ambiguous. The CDR3 is 12 amino acids. CDR1 DFQATT and CDR2 SNEGSKA come from the germline V gene (reference sequence). The CDR3 reads CSAREDRNEEFF. Written as DNA, the CDR3 is TGCAGTGCTAGAGAAGACCGCAATGAGGAGTTCTTC.

This clonotype was counted only a few times. V usage is TRBV7-8 and J usage is TRBJ1-5; the D gene is possibly TRBD1 (6 bases). Trimming cost V 1 base and J 5 bases, with 9 bases left between them. Germline V gene lookup returns CDR1 SGHVS and CDR2 FQNEAQ. This CDR3 has 14 residues. CDR3 DNA sequence: TGTGCCAGCAGCTTAGTTAGGGGGGATCAGCCCCAGCATTTT. Residues: CASSLVRGDQPQHF.

This clonotype has a handful of counts. The chain links TRBV10-3 to TRBJ2-7; 11 bases fit TRBD1. The CDR3 is 13 amino acids. Germline CDR1 ENHRY, CDR2 SYGVKD. Trimming removed 6 bases from V and 3 bases from J; junction bases left unmatched: 1. CDR3 loop: CAIRGQGDYEQYF. CDR3 in DNA: TGTGCCATCAGGGGACAGGGGGACTACGAGCAGTACTTC.

V usage is TRBV7-8 and J usage is TRBJ2-4, with D hard to call. The CDR3 is 15 amino acids. Germline V CDR1 and CDR2: SGHVS, FQNEAQ. V gave up 4 bases and J gave up 0 bases, with 10 bases separating them. The CDR3, as DNA: TGTGCCAGCAGCTCGCAGTTACTAGCCAAAAACATTCAGTACTTC. As protein: CASSSQLLAKNIQYF.

V gene TRBV20-1 combines with J gene TRBJ2-5; D ambiguous. The CDR3 runs to 10 residues. Germline assignment: CDR1 DFQATT and CDR2 SNEGSKA (reference sequence). Deletions cut 3 bases from V and 5 bases from J, with 4 bases between. The CDR3, as DNA: TGCAGTGCTAGCTTGGAGACCCAGTACTTC. Its translation is CSASLETQYF.

This clonotype turned up a few times. The CDR3 region has the DNA TGTGCCACCAGCAACCTTGGGGGCCTTGAGCAGTTCTTC. This sequence encodes CATSNLGGLEQFF. The chain is built from TRBV15 and TRBJ2-1; TRBD1 is a possible D gene (6 bases). Looked up from germline, CDR1 is LNHNV and CDR2 is YYDKDF (reference sequence). Trimming cost V 4 bases and J 9 bases, with 13 bases left between them. The CDR3 has 13 residues.

The rearrangement links TRBV18 to TRBJ2-1; perhaps TRBD2 as D (6 bases). The CDR3 totals 13 residues. CDR1 and CDR2 from the germline V gene are KGHSH and LQKENI. V dropped 6 bases and J dropped 8 bases, with 14 bases sitting between them. The CDR3 here is CASSTTRHDEQFF. CDR3 bases: TGTGCCAGCTCCACGACTAGACACGATGAGCAGTTCTTC.

This chain uses TRBV3-1 with TRBJ2-7, with D possibly being TRBD2 (5 bases). This CDR3 spans 16 amino acids. The germline V gene has CDR1 LGHDT and CDR2 YNNKEL (reference sequence). Trimming shortened V by 4 bases and J by 0 bases, and 16 bases separated the two germline ends. In DNA, the CDR3 is TGTGCCAGCAGCCCATCCCGAAGCGGTTACTCCTACGAGCAGTACTTC. It specifies CASSPSRSGYSYEQYF.

This chain connects TRBV29-1 to TRBJ1-5; D might be TRBD1 (5 bases). The CDR3 contains 13 residues. V was trimmed by 6 bases and J by 3 bases, leaving 12 bases between them. Germline CDR1 SQVTM, CDR2 ANQGSEA. The CDR3 DNA is TGCAGCGTGGGGTGGGGCATCAATCAGCCCCAGCATTTT. Translated: CSVGWGINQPQHF. Together with reference TRBV29-1 and TRBJ1-5, the CDR3 gives the full variable domain: SAVISQKPSRDICQRGTSLTIQCQVDSQVTMMFWYRQQPGQSLTLIATANQGSEATYESGFVIDKFPISRPNLTFSTLTVSNMSPEDSSIYLCSVGWGINQPQHFGDGTRLSIL.

This clonotype was seen only a few times. This sequence joins TRBV12-3 or TRBV12-4 and TRBJ2-7; unclear D gene. This CDR3 region has 11 residues. V dropped 3 bases and J dropped 6 bases, with 6 bases sitting between them. The CDR3 region is CASSFYGEQYF. CDR3 coding DNA: TGTGCCAGCAGTTTTTATGGCGAGCAGTACTTC.

V usage is TRBV5-1 and J usage is TRBJ1-6; D unclear. Germline-derived CDR1 and CDR2 are SGHRS and YFSETQ. Between the trimmed V and J ends, which lost 6 bases and 2 bases, there was a span of 9 bases. This CDR3 is 14 amino acids long. The CDR3 DNA is TGCGCCAGCAAATCGGGGACCTATAATTCACCCCTCCACTTT. As protein: CASKSGTYNSPLHF.

The rearrangement uses TRBV20-1 and TRBJ2-7; 8 bases line up with TRBD2. The CDR3 runs to 14 residues. The trim removed 6 bases at V and 6 bases at J, leaving 13 bases unmatched. CDR1 is DFQATT and CDR2 is SNEGSKA in the germline V gene (reference sequence). The CDR3: CSARWASGSSEQYF. The CDR3 nucleotides are TGCAGTGCGAGATGGGCCAGCGGGAGTAGCGAGCAGTACTTC.

V usage is TRBV20-1 and J usage is TRBJ2-1, with 8 bases that match TRBD2. The trim removed 0 bases at V and 9 bases at J, leaving 7 bases unmatched. CDR1 and CDR2 (germline): DFQATT, SNEGSKA (reference sequence). The CDR3 covers 14 residues. The CDR3 nucleotides are TGCAGTGCTAGAGACGCTTCGCGGGAGGTTGAGCAGTTCTTC. This gives the protein CSARDASREVEQFF.

With regard to this clonotype: Possible read error: a much larger clone is one base away. This chain links TRBV28 with TRBJ1-2; tentative D call: TRBD1 (5 bases). This CDR3 comprises 11 residues. V was cut by 5 bases and J by 7 bases, with 8 bases left in between. The germline V gene has CDR1 MDHEN and CDR2 SYDVKM. As DNA, the CDR3 is TGTGCCAGCAGTCCAGGGTTTGGCTACACCTTC. As protein: CASSPGFGYTF.

The gene calls are TRBV4-2 and TRBJ2-3, with D uncertain. V lost 4 bases, J lost 3 bases, and 11 bases lay in between. This CDR3 is built from 14 residues. Germline lookup yields CDR1 LGHNA and CDR2 YNFKEQ. The CDR3: CASSRVGETDTQYF. CDR3 sequence (DNA): TGTGCCAGCAGCCGCGTGGGCGAAACAGATACGCAGTATTTT.

The rearrangement links TRBV10-2 to TRBJ2-7; TRBD2 matches at 12 bases. Germline-derived CDR1 and CDR2 are WSHSY and SAAADI. V dropped 4 bases and J dropped 4; count of bases not matched to a gene: 8. The length of the CDR3 is 16 residues. The CDR3 sequence: CASSGLAGGPKYEQYF. CDR3 in DNA: TGCGCCAGCAGTGGCCTAGCGGGAGGGCCTAAGTACGAGCAGTACTTC.

V and J are TRBV20-1 and TRBJ2-1; 10 bases match TRBD2. With V trimmed by 6 bases and J by 0 bases, 14 bases remained unmatched. Looked up from germline, CDR1 is DFQATT and CDR2 is SNEGSKA (reference sequence). The CDR3 has 18 residues. As DNA, the CDR3 is TGCAGTGCCCCCGATAGTAGCGGGGGGCAAAGCTCCTACAATGAGCAGTTCTTC. Its protein is CSAPDSSGGQSSYNEQFF.

The chain recombines TRBV20-1 with TRBJ2-6; no clear D. Germline-derived CDR1 and CDR2 are DFQATT and SNEGSKA (reference sequence). V gave up 5 bases and J gave up 1 base, with 12 bases separating them. The CDR3 has 15 residues. Here the CDR3 DNA reads TGCAGTGCTTCCCGACGTCGATCTGGGGCCAACGTCCTGACTTTC. Translated: CSASRRRSGANVLTF.

This chain joins TRBV6-1 and TRBJ2-4, with TRBD1 matching 8 bases. The ends lost 3 bases at V and 8 bases at J; junction bases unmatched: 9. This CDR3 is built from 15 residues. Germline CDR1 reads MNHNS; CDR2 reads SASEGT. CDR3 sequence reads: CASSDLTGGRDIQYF. The DNA for the CDR3 is TGTGCCAGCAGTGACCTTACAGGGGGAAGGGACATTCAGTACTTC.

This chain uses TRBV7-2 with TRBJ1-1; TRBD1 agrees at 7 bases. Trimming removed 5 bases from V and 0 bases from J; junction bases left unmatched: 6. The CDR3 contains 15 residues. In germline, CDR1 is SGHTA, CDR2 FQGNSA. CDR3 residues: CASSPTGVVNTEAFF. As DNA, the CDR3 is TGTGCCAGCAGCCCCACAGGGGTCGTGAACACTGAAGCTTTCTTT.